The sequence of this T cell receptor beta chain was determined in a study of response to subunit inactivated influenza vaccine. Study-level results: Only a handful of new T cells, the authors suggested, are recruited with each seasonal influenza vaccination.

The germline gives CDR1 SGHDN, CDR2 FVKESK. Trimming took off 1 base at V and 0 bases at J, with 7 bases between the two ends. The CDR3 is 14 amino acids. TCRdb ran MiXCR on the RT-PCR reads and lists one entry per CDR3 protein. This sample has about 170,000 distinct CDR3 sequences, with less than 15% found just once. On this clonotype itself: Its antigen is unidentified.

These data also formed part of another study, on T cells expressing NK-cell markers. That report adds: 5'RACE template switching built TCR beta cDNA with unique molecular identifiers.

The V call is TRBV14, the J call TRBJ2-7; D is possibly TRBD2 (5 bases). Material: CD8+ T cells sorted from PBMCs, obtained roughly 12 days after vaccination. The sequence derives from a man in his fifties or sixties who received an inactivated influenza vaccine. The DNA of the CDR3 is TGTGCCAGCAGCCAAGTGGAGGCCTCCTACGAGCAGTACTTC. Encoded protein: CASSQVEASYEQYF.